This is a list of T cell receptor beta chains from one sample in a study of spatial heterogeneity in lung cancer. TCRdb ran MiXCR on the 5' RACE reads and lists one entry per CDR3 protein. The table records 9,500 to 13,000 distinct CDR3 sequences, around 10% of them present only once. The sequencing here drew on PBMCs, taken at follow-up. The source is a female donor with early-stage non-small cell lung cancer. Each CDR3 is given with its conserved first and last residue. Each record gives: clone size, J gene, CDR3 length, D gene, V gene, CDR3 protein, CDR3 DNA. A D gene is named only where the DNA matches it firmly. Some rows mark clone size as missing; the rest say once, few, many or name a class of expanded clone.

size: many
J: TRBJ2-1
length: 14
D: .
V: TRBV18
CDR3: CASSPLDSINEQFF
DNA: TGTGCCAGCTCACCCTTGGACAGTATCAATGAGCAGTTCTTC

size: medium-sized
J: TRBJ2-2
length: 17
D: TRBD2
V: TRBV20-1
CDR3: CSARGSGGAANTGELFF
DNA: TGCAGTGCTAGAGGTAGCGGGGGGGCCGCGAACACCGGGGAGCTGTTTTTT

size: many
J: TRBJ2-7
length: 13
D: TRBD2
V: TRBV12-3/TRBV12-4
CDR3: CASSLPSGYEQYF
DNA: TGTGCCAGCAGTTTGCCTAGCGGATACGAGCAGTACTTC

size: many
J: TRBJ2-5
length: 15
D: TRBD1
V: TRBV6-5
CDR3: CASSAGTGGGETQYF
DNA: TGTGCCAGCAGTGCTGGGACAGGGGGAGGAGAGACCCAGTACTTC

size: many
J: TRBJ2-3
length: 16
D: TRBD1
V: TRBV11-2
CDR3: CASSLVSFRGPDTQYF
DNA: TGTGCCAGCAGCTTAGTCTCGTTCAGGGGGCCAGATACGCAGTATTTT

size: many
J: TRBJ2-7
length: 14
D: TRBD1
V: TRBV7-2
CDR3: CASSQGGQGYEQYF
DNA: TGTGCCAGCAGTCAGGGGGGACAGGGGTACGAGCAGTACTTC

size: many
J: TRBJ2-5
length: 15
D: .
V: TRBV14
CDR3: CASSQKRASQETQYF
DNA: TGTGCCAGCAGCCAAAAGCGGGCTTCGCAAGAGACCCAGTACTTC

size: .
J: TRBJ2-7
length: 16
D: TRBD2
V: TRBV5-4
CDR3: CASSIGLADGGYEQYF
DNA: TGTGCCAGCAGCATAGGACTAGCGGATGGCGGTTACGAGCAGTACTTC

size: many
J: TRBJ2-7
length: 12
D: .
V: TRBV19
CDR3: CASMDVSYEQYF
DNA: TGTGCCAGTATGGACGTCTCCTACGAGCAGTACTTC

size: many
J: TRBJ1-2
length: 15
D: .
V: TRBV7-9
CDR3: CASSPRARSVYGYTF
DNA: TGTGCCAGCAGCCCACGAGCCCGGTCCGTCTATGGCTACACCTTC

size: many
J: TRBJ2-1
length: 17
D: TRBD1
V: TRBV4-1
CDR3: CASTKQAGTGGIYEQFF
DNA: TGCGCCAGCACCAAACAAGCCGGGACAGGGGGCATCTATGAGCAGTTCTTC

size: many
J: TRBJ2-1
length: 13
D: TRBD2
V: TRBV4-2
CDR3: CASSGWGRGEQFF
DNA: TGTGCCAGCAGCGGATGGGGGAGGGGTGAGCAGTTCTTC

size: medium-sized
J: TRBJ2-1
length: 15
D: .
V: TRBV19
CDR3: CASSRGVSSYNEQFF
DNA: TGTGCCAGTAGTAGGGGGGTTAGCTCCTACAATGAGCAGTTCTTC

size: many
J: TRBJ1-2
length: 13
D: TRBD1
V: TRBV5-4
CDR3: CASTLGQGYGYTF
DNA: TGTGCCAGCACCCTGGGACAGGGGTATGGCTACACCTTC

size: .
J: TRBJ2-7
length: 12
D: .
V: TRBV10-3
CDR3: CAITGDSYEQYF
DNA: TGTGCCATCACCGGAGATTCCTACGAGCAGTACTTC

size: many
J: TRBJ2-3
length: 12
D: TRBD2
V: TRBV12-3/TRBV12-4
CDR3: CASKSGGYTQYF
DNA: TGTGCCAGCAAAAGCGGGGGATATACGCAGTATTTT

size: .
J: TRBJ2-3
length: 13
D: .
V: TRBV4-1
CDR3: CASSQGSRDTQYF
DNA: TGCGCCAGCAGCCAGGGGAGTAGGGATACGCAGTATTTT

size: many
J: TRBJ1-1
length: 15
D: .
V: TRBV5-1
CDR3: CASSSADVGGTEAFF
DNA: TGCGCCAGCAGCTCTGCGGACGTGGGGGGCACTGAAGCTTTCTTT

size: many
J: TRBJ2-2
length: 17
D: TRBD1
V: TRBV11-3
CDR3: CASSLVPLGTDTGELFF
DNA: TGTGCCAGCAGCTTAGTGCCCCTCGGGACAGACACCGGGGAGCTGTTTTTT

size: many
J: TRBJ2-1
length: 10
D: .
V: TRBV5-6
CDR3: CASGMYEQFF
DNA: TGTGCCAGCGGGATGTATGAGCAGTTCTTC

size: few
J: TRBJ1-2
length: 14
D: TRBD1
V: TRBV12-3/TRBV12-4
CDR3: CASSSTTGNYGYTF
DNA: TGTGCCAGCAGTTCAACGACAGGGAATTATGGCTACACCTTC

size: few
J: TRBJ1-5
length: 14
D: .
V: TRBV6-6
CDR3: CASSYPGTNQPQHF
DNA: TGTGCCAGCAGTTACCCAGGGACCAATCAGCCCCAGCATTTT

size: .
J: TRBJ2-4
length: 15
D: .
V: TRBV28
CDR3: CASSSLLGISGTEYF
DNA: TGTGCCAGCAGTTCCCTCCTGGGTATCTCGGGAACCGAGTACTTC

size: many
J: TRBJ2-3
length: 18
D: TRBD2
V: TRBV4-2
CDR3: CASSPRLFLAGGSDTQYF
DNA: TGTGCCAGCAGCCCACGGTTATTTTTAGCGGGAGGATCTGATACGCAGTATTTT

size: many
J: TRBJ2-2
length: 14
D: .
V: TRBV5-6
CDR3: CASSLGPNTGELFF
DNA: TGTGCCAGCAGCTTGGGACCGAACACCGGGGAGCTGTTTTTT

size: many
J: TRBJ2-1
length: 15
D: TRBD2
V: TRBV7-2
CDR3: CASSVRRGGNNEQFF
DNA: TGTGCCAGCAGCGTAAGGCGGGGGGGTAACAATGAGCAGTTCTTC

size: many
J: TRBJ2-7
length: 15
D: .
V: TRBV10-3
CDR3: CAISESIGASYEQYF
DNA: TGTGCCATCAGTGAGTCGATAGGGGCCTCCTACGAGCAGTACTTC

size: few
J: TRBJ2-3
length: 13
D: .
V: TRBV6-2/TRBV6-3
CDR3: CASSAQGSDTQYF
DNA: TGTGCCAGCAGTGCCCAGGGGTCCGATACGCAGTATTTT

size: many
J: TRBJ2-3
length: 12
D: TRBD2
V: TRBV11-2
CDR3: CASSPSGVAQYF
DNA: TGTGCCAGCAGCCCAAGCGGGGTCGCGCAGTATTTT